Listed here is a single T cell receptor beta chain. In the study's own analysis: Reference gene primer amplification gave nucleated cell count estimates. Measured with immunoSEQ multiplex PCR; TCRdb has only the in-frame clones, and not every one. V, J and clone size were drawn from that table, and D and trimming were deduced from the DNA. The sample contains around 200,000 clones, 87% of which appear only once. The data originate from a study of blood T cell repertoires in COVID-19. Study-level information: Collection of acute and convalescent COVID-19 samples took place in the United States, Italy and Spain. PBMCs, B-cell-depleted T cells, or T cells were the source of the cDNA or gDNA that made up the material.

After removal of 2 bases from V and 5 bases from J, the junction contained 5 bases not matched to a gene. Per the germline V gene, CDR1 is MDHEN and CDR2 is SYDVKM. The CDR3 runs to 15 residues. The receptor was isolated from a woman aged 18-35 years who had recovered from COVID-19. The specimen was peripheral blood. The chain couples TRBV28 to TRBJ1-1; 10 nucleotides agree with TRBD1. The DNA for the CDR3 is TGTGCCAGCAGTTTAAGGACAGGGGGACGAACTGAAGCTTTCTTT. It yields the protein CASSLRTGGRTEAFF.